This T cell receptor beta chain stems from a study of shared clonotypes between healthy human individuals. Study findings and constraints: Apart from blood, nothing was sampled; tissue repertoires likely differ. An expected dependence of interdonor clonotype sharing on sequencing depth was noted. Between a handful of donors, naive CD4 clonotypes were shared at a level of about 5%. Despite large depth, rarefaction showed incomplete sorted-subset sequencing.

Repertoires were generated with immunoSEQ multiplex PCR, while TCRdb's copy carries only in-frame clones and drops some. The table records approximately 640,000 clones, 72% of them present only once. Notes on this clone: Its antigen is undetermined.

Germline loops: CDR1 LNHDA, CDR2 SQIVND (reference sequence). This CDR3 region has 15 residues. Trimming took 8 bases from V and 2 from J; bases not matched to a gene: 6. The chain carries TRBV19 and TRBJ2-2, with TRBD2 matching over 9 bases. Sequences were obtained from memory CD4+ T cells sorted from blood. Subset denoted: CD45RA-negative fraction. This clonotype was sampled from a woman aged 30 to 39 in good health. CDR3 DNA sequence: TGTGCCAGTTGGAGCGGGAGGTTCAACACCGGGGAGCTGTTTTTT. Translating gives CASWSGRFNTGELFF.